Listed here is a single T cell receptor (beta chain). The target antigen is unknown. With 1 base removed from V and 4 bases from J, the gap between germline ends came to 11 bases. This CDR3 has 14 residues. The germline V gene has CDR1 SGHNT and CDR2 YYREEE (reference sequence). Unrecorded immune exposures were likely, despite nominal health at sampling. This sample stems from a study of cytomegalovirus exposure and HLA in healthy donors. Overall study context: Drawn from HLA-typed donors, some 80 million unique TCRs were held in an early data release. Regarding the study as a whole: CMV serostatus alone was available as immune exposure information. Diagnosis of cytomegalovirus status made by the classifier reportedly showed high specificity and sensitivity.

The PCR had 60 Vbeta and 13 Jbeta primers. Profiled with immunoSEQ multiplex PCR; TCRdb holds only in-frame clones, not every one. The table records around 120,000 clones, around 76% of them present only once. The sample taken for sequencing was PBMCs. The receptor was derived from a man aged 55 to 70 in good health and CMV-seropositive. This chain uses TRBV5-4 with TRBJ1-1; D uncertain. CDR3 protein: CASSLREESTEAFF. CDR3 coding DNA: TGTGCCAGCAGCTTGAGGGAGGAGAGCACTGAAGCTTTCTTT. Full variable domain (remainder filled in from reference TRBV5-4 and TRBJ1-1): ETGVTQSPTHLIKTRGQQVTLRCSSQSGHNTVSWYQQALGQGPQFIFQYYREEENGRGNFPPRFSGLQFPNYSSELNVNALELDDSALYLCASSLREESTEAFFGQGTRLTVV.